One sample yielded the 21 T cell receptor beta chains listed below, sequenced in a study of blood T cell repertoires in COVID-19. TCRdb keeps only in-frame clones here, not all; method: immunoSEQ multiplex PCR. The sample consists of 100,000 or so clones, around four fifths of them appearing once. The specimen was peripheral blood. The receptors were gathered from a man aged 45-65 years with active or convalescent COVID-19.

J is TRBJ2-1 and V is TRBV5-1; D is uncertain. CDR1 and CDR2 from the germline V gene are SGHRS and YFSETQ. The CDR3 is 12 residues long. Trimming left V 6 bases short and J 1 base short, with 5 bases between. Written as DNA, the CDR3 is TGCGCCAGCACCCTATCCTACAATGAGCAGTTCTTC. Its protein product is CASTLSYNEQFF.

This clone was counted only a few times. This chain connects TRBV18 to TRBJ1-4, with D possibly matching TRBD1 (5 bases). Deletions cut 1 base from V and 8 bases from J, with 14 bases between. The length of the CDR3 is 15 residues. In germline, CDR1 is KGHSH, CDR2 LQKENI. Here the CDR3 DNA reads TGTGCCAGCTCACCACTTGGGGCCGGTCGCGAAAAACTGTTTTTT. It translates to CASSPLGAGREKLFF.

The CDR3 here is CASSPSASYNSPLHF. Written as DNA, the CDR3 is TGTGCCAGCAGTCCGAGCGCTAGCTATAATTCACCCCTCCACTTT. V is TRBV27 and J is TRBJ1-6; D gene unclear. Trimming took 5 bases from V and 3 from J, leaving 11 bases between them. The CDR3 contains 15 residues. CDR1 and CDR2 (germline): MNHEY, SMNVEV (reference sequence).

CDR3 sequence: CASSFGLSTDTQYF. CDR3 in DNA: TGTGCCAGCAGTTTTGGCCTCAGCACAGATACGCAGTATTTT. The chain recombines TRBV2 with TRBJ2-3; unclear D gene. The CDR3 runs to 14 residues. Trimming took 5 bases from V and 0 from J, leaving 9 bases between them. The germline gives CDR1 SNHLY, CDR2 FYNNEI.

CDR3 in amino acids: CASSTPRASRGSCNEQFF. As DNA, the CDR3 is TGTGCCAGCAGCACCCCCCGTGCCTCGCGCGGGAGTTGCAATGAGCAGTTCTTC. This rearrangement joins TRBV21-1 to TRBJ2-1; the table's D call TRBD2 went unverified against the DNA. TRBV21-1 is noted as a pseudogene. This CDR3 has 18 amino acids.

The chain joins TRBV25-1 to TRBJ2-3; the D is unclear. V lost 8 bases and J lost 4, with 13 bases in between. The germline V gene has CDR1 MGHDK and CDR2 SYGVNS. The CDR3 totals 13 residues. The CDR3 region is CASGLTMADTQYF. CDR3 nucleotides: TGTGCCAGCGGCTTGACAATGGCAGATACGCAGTATTTT.

V and J are TRBV5-1 and TRBJ2-1; 10 nucleotides align to TRBD2. The V and J ends lost 3 bases and 7 bases, in that order; junction bases with no gene match: 10. Per the germline V gene, CDR1 is SGHRS and CDR2 is YFSETQ. The CDR3 has 16 amino acids. This chain's CDR3 is CASSSLELAGNNEQFF. In nucleotides, the CDR3 is TGCGCCAGCAGCTCTTTGGAACTAGCGGGAAATAATGAGCAGTTCTTC. Drawing the rest from reference TRBV5-1 and TRBJ2-1, the complete variable domain is KAGVTQTPRYLIKTRGQQVTLSCSPISGHRSVSWYQQTPGQGLQFLFEYFSETQRNKGNFPGRFSGRQFSNSRSEMNVSTLELGDSALYLCASSSLELAGNNEQFFGPGTRLTVL.

This chain joins TRBV9 and TRBJ2-1, with 11 bases fitting TRBD2. Per germline, CDR1 SGDLS and CDR2 YYNGEE. The trim removed 6 bases at V and 3 bases at J, leaving 5 bases unmatched. CDR3 length equals 15 residues. The CDR3: CASTPTSGNYNEQFF. As DNA, the CDR3 is TGTGCCAGCACCCCGACTAGCGGGAACTACAATGAGCAGTTCTTC.

The chain couples TRBV20-1 to TRBJ2-1, with 10 bases matching TRBD2. Per the germline V gene, CDR1 is DFQATT and CDR2 is SNEGSKA (reference sequence). This CDR3 spans 15 amino acids. V shed 3 bases, J shed 7 bases, and the junction held 9 bases outside the gene matches. The chain's CDR3 is CSASRLAGVVNEQFF. The CDR3, as DNA: TGCAGTGCTAGTCGCCTAGCGGGAGTTGTGAATGAGCAGTTCTTC.

This rearrangement joins TRBV12-3 or TRBV12-4 to TRBJ1-2; D is perhaps TRBD1 (5 bases). Trimming took 3 bases from V and 8 from J, leaving 10 bases between them. The CDR3 has 12 amino acids. The CDR3 spells CASSFLTGGYTF. In DNA, the CDR3 is TGTGCCAGCAGTTTTTTAACAGGCGGCTACACCTTC.

The gene calls are TRBV30 and TRBJ2-3, with TRBD1 matching over 9 bases. The length of the CDR3 is 14 residues. CDR1 and CDR2 from the germline V gene are GTSNPN and SVGIG (reference sequence). V was pared by 3 bases and J by 3 bases, with 4 bases of the junction left unmatched. CDR3 protein: CAWRGGTGTDTQYF. The CDR3 nucleotides read TGTGCCTGGAGGGGGGGGACAGGGACAGATACGCAGTATTTT.

CDR3 coding DNA: TGTGCCTCGGAACGGGACAGGGGCTCTTTCCTCCACTTT. Translated: CASERDRGSFLHF. The chain joins TRBV10-3 to TRBJ1-6, with 10 bases identical to TRBD1. With 11 bases clipped from V and 15 bases from J, the junction kept 13 bases outside the gene matches. CDR1 and CDR2 from the germline V gene are ENHRY and SYGVKD. CDR3 length equals 13 residues.

The chain joins TRBV28 to TRBJ2-2; 8 bases line up with TRBD2. CDR3 length equals 16 residues. V lost 0 bases, J lost 0 bases, and 0 bases stayed unmatched. Germline values: CDR1 MDHEN, CDR2 SYDVKM. In DNA, the CDR3 is TGTGCCAGCAGTTTATGGGGACTAGCGAACACCGGGGAGCTGTTTTTT. This encodes CASSLWGLANTGELFF.

This clone was detected only once. The chain recombines TRBV28 with TRBJ2-7; possibly TRBD1 for D (5 bases). V lost 8 bases, J lost 2 bases, and 13 bases lay in between. Germline CDR1 and CDR2: MDHEN and SYDVKM. The CDR3 is 13 residues long. The CDR3 DNA reads as TGTGCCAGCTGCAGAGACAGCCCCTACGAGCAGTACTTC. It specifies CASCRDSPYEQYF.

The rearrangement joins TRBV10-2 to TRBJ1-1; the D gene is possibly TRBD1 (5 bases). The CDR3 totals 12 residues. In germline, CDR1 is WSHSY, CDR2 SAAADI. Between the trimmed V and J ends, which lost 7 bases and 11 bases, there was a span of 17 bases. The CDR3: CASTPREGWAFF. CDR3 coding DNA: TGCGCCAGCACCCCCCGGGAGGGGTGGGCTTTCTTT.

The chain couples TRBV19 to TRBJ2-5, with a weak D call TRBD2 (5 bases). V lost 6 bases and J 2 bases, leaving 10 bases between the germline ends. The germline gives CDR1 LNHDA, CDR2 SQIVND (reference sequence). The CDR3 extends over 13 amino acids. Here the CDR3 reads CASSPLAQETQYF. The CDR3 nucleotides are TGTGCCAGTAGCCCATTAGCGCAAGAGACCCAGTACTTC.

V usage is TRBV27 and J usage is TRBJ2-1; 11 nucleotides align to TRBD2. The CDR3 length is 15 residues. V was pared by 5 bases and J by 10 bases, with 10 bases of the junction left unmatched. Germline lookup yields CDR1 MNHEY and CDR2 SMNVEV (reference sequence). The CDR3 DNA is TGTGCCAGCAGTCAACTAGCGGGAGAGCTTGGGGAGCAGTTCTTC. It yields the protein CASSQLAGELGEQFF.

This clone was seen once. The chain combines TRBV6-5 with TRBJ1-5; 7 bases are shared with TRBD1. Germline V gene lookup returns CDR1 MNHEY and CDR2 SVGAGI. V dropped 0 bases and J dropped 4; count of bases not matched to a gene: 3. This CDR3 is 15 amino acids long. The CDR3 loop reads CASSYSTGPNQPQHF. As DNA, the CDR3 is TGTGCCAGCAGTTACTCGACAGGGCCGAATCAGCCCCAGCATTTT.

The rearrangement uses TRBV5-6 and TRBJ1-5; 7 bases line up with TRBD1. The J segment lost 5 bases and the V segment lost 5 bases, leaving 4 bases of the junction unmatched. CDR1 is SGHDT, CDR2 YYEEEE, per germline. This CDR3 region has 13 residues. CDR3 loop: CASSTGADQPQHF. DNA of the CDR3: TGTGCCAGCAGTACAGGGGCAGATCAGCCCCAGCATTTT.

The gene calls are TRBV18 and TRBJ1-2, with D unclear. The CDR3 is 15 amino acids. CDR1 KGHSH and CDR2 LQKENI come from the germline V gene. V was shortened by 2 bases and J by 0 bases, with 10 bases between the two germline ends. CDR3 amino acids: CASSPREDPNYGYTF. As DNA, the CDR3 is TGTGCCAGCTCACCAAGGGAGGACCCTAACTATGGCTACACCTTC. Based on the CDR3 plus reference TRBV18 and TRBJ1-2, the full variable domain is NAGVMQNPRHLVRRRGQEARLRCSPMKGHSHVYWYRQLPEEGLKFMVYLQKENIIDESGMPKERFSAEFPKEGPSILRIQQVVRGDSAAYFCASSPREDPNYGYTFGSGTRLTVV.

The J gene is TRBJ2-3, the V gene TRBV5-4; 14 bases are a match to TRBD2. The CDR3 is made up of 15 amino acids. Trimming cost V 3 bases and J 7 bases; bases outside gene matches: 4. The germline gives CDR1 SGHNT, CDR2 YYREEE (reference sequence). The CDR3 region is CASSSGTSGSYTQYF. CDR3 coding DNA: TGTGCCAGCAGCTCGGGGACTAGCGGGAGTTATACGCAGTATTTT.